The source of this T cell receptor beta chain is a study of blood T cell repertoires in COVID-19. Overall study context: The origin of the acute and convalescent COVID-19 samples was the United States, Italy and Spain.

Original processing methods: For nucleated cells, counts were estimated from reference gene primer amplification. The table came from immunoSEQ multiplex PCR; TCRdb's copy has only in-frame clones and leaves some out. The V and J calls and clone size come from that table; D and trimming were worked out from the DNA. The table includes 250,000 to 300,000 clones, 87% detected once. CDR1 MDHEN and CDR2 SYDVKM come from the germline V gene. V was clipped by 6 bases and J by 8 bases; unmatched bases: 16. The CDR3 length is 16 residues. This TCR came from a woman aged 50 to 65 who had recovered from COVID-19. The V gene is TRBV28, the J gene TRBJ1-2, with 9 bases identical to TRBD1. Sample: peripheral blood. The CDR3 here is CASSYRGQGKRGGYTF. The CDR3 region has the DNA TGTGCCAGCAGCTACCGCGGACAGGGGAAGAGAGGGGGCTACACCTTC.